This T cell receptor beta chain was identified during a study of T-cell reconstitution after alpha-beta-depleted transplantation in children (dated by TCRdb to 2016 to 2017). General notes on the study: Using TCR repertoire profiling, the study quantitatively followed how T-cell immune reconstitution unfolded in children after TCRalphabeta/CD19-depleted allogeneic hematopoietic cell transplantation.

About this clonotype: Its target antigen remains unknown. The record has no base qualities; no much larger clone is one base away.

Looking up the germline V gene (reference sequence) yields CDR1 LNHNV and CDR2 YYDKDF. Its CDR3 holds 11 amino acids, cysteine through phenylalanine. Only the CDR3 DNA stays, 33 bases, in frame from base 1. V was cut back by 4 bases and J by 10 bases, leaving a gap of 8 bases between them. Libraries were constructed by PCR. The instrument given in TCRdb is Illumina HiSeq 2500. Molecular barcoding was employed in the preparation of TCR libraries, with unique molecular identifiers being used to normalize TCRbeta repertoire quantification. Using fastp at Q25 and MiXCR, TCRdb reprocessed the public reads and kept productive beta chains. Identical CDR3 proteins give one entry, which carries the most common genes and DNA. Within this sample are some 200,000 distinct CDR3 sequences, with approximately 9.8% of them counted one time only. Jointly, the top ten make up 5% to 5.5% of the sample.

The sample consisted of PBMCs from the stem cell graft donor, taken from the stem cell graft. The chain joins TRBV15 to TRBJ2-1; the D gene is perhaps TRBD1, from 5 matching bases. This TCR was recovered from a human donor who donated a stem cell graft to a child with SCID. The sequenced DNA: TGTGCCACCAGCACCCGACAGGAGCAGTTCTTC. Its protein reads: CATSTRQEQFF.